What follows are 28 T cell receptor beta chains derived from one specimen sequenced in a study of Graves' ophthalmopathy and Graves' hyperthyroidism. Researchers took RNA transcripts and amplified TCR beta CDR3 regions from them. The first round was an RT-PCR with HTBI primers, and the second round was a multiplex PCR. A single record per CDR3 protein comes from TCRdb applying MiXCR to the multiplex PCR reads. The repertoire holds a few hundred thousand distinct CDR3 sequences, about a sixth seen once, with around 2.4% in the top ten. The sequencing input was peripheral blood. These receptors came from an adult woman with stable Graves' hyperthyroidism.

This clonotype was detected many times. The rearrangement uses TRBV28 and TRBJ2-2; unclear D gene. CDR3 length: 13 amino acids. Trimming removed 7 bases at V and 1 base at J, with 7 bases between. Germline CDR1 and CDR2: MDHEN and SYDVKM. CDR3 loop: CASTGRNTGELFF. Written as DNA, the CDR3 is TGTGCCAGCACGGGCAGGAACACCGGGGAGCTGTTTTTT.

Ten or more counts support this clonotype. The chain has TRBV6-1 and TRBJ2-7; 8 nucleotides line up with TRBD1. The V gene end was trimmed by 6 bases and the J gene end by 1 base; junction bases not matched to a gene: 5. Germline-derived CDR1 and CDR2 are MNHNS and SASEGT. CDR3 length: 14 amino acids. CDR3 coding DNA: TGTGCCAGCAGACAGGGGGTCTCTTCCTACGAGCAGTACTTC. It yields the protein CASRQGVSSYEQYF.

The chain carries TRBV18 and TRBJ2-7, with D possibly TRBD1 on 7 matching bases. With 3 bases removed from V and 2 bases from J, the gap between germline ends came to 23 bases. Germline CDR1 is KGHSH and CDR2 is LQKENI. This CDR3 spans 18 amino acids. In nucleotides, the CDR3 is TGTGCCAGCTCACCGTCACCATTTCGCGGGACAGTACCCTACGAGCAGTACTTC. Protein product: CASSPSPFRGTVPYEQYF.

The chain carries TRBV2 and TRBJ2-5; the match to TRBD1 covers 7 bases. The ends lost 11 bases at V and 0 bases at J; junction bases unmatched: 6. The CDR3 totals 13 residues. Germline V gene lookup returns CDR1 SNHLY and CDR2 FYNNEI. The CDR3 DNA reads TGTGCCGACCGGGACAGCTACCAAGAGACCCAGTACTTC. The encoded protein is CADRDSYQETQYF.

V is TRBV20-1 and J is TRBJ1-1; TRBD1 might be the D (6 bases). The CDR3 sequence is 15 residues long. CDR1 and CDR2 (germline): DFQATT, SNEGSKA (reference sequence). V lost 0 bases and J lost 2, with 13 bases in between. CDR3 bases: TGCAGTGCTAGAGATTCGAGGGGGGGTAACACTGAAGCTTTCTTT. It is translated as CSARDSRGGNTEAFF.

This clonotype was seen repeatedly, ten times or more. CDR3 in amino acids: CASGLVGLAGPAGELFF. For the CDR3, the DNA is TGTGCTAGTGGTTTGGTTGGTCTAGCGGGACCTGCCGGGGAGCTGTTTTTT. The chain combines TRBV12-5 with TRBJ2-2; 9 bases agree with TRBD2. The germline V gene has CDR1 LGHNT and CDR2 FRNRAP. V lost 0 bases to trimming and J lost 6 bases; unmatched junction nucleotides: 8. The CDR3 has 17 amino acids.

In its sample, this clonotype was seen many times. V gene TRBV3-1 combines with J gene TRBJ1-5, with D tentatively TRBD1 (5 bases). The V gene's germline CDR1 is LGHDT and CDR2 YNNKEL (reference sequence). The ends were cut back, 1 base at V and 4 bases at J, with 14 bases in the middle. The CDR3 totals 16 residues. CDR3 loop: CASSQGEQGWNQPQHF. DNA of the CDR3: TGTGCCAGCAGCCAAGGTGAGCAGGGTTGGAATCAGCCCCAGCATTTT. Drawing the rest from reference TRBV3-1 and TRBJ1-5, the complete variable domain is DTAVSQTPKYLVTQMGNDKSIKCEQNLGHDTMYWYKQDSKKFLKIMFSYNNKELIINETVPNRFSPKSPDKAHLNLHINSLELGDSAVYFCASSQGEQGWNQPQHFGDGTRLSIL.

This clonotype was counted many times. V gene TRBV7-2 combines with J gene TRBJ2-5; no clear D. The CDR3 runs to 15 residues. Trimming removed 2 bases at V and 2 bases at J, with 12 bases between. Per germline, CDR1 SGHTA and CDR2 FQGNSA. CDR3 coding DNA: TGTGCCAGCAGCTTATTCCCCTCTGCGCAAGAGACCCAGTACTTC. This gives the protein CASSLFPSAQETQYF. Combining the CDR3 with reference TRBV7-2 and TRBJ2-5 gives the whole variable domain GAGVSQSPSNKVTEKGKDVELRCDPISGHTALYWYRQSLGQGLEFLIYFQGNSAPDKSGLPSDRFSAERTGGSVSTLTIQRTQQEDSAVYLCASSLFPSAQETQYFGPGTRLLVL.

The chain joins TRBV27 to TRBJ1-2; maybe TRBD1 (5 bases). The V gene lost 0 bases and the J gene lost 6 bases, with 14 bases spanning the gap. The CDR3 totals 15 residues. Germline CDR1 is MNHEY and CDR2 is SMNVEV (reference sequence). CDR3 residues: CASSLSYYGADGYTF. The CDR3 coding sequence is TGTGCCAGCAGTTTATCGTATTATGGGGCTGATGGCTACACCTTC.

This clonotype was found many times. V usage is TRBV6-2 or TRBV6-3 and J usage is TRBJ1-1; a possible D gene is TRBD1 (5 bases). In germline, CDR1 is MNHEY, CDR2 SVGEGT. The V and J ends lost 6 bases and 5 bases respectively, with 19 bases between them. The CDR3 length is 15 residues. The CDR3 nucleotides read TGTGCCAGCAGCCCTACGGGGGGGGGATTTACTGAAGCTTTCTTT. Its protein is CASSPTGGGFTEAFF.

About this clonotype itself: This may be a read error, as it is one base from a much larger clone. The missing conserved phenylalanine or tryptophan at the end of this CDR3 makes a read error likely. The chain uses TRBV15 and TRBJ1-1; D is unresolved. CDR1 is LNHNV, CDR2 YYDKDF, per germline (reference sequence). V lost 5 bases, J lost 1 base, and 5 bases lay in between. This CDR3 is 12 amino acids long. The CDR3 nucleotides read TGTGCCACCAGCCCACCGAACACTGAAGCTTTCTTG. Its protein is CATSPPNTEAFL.

This clonotype was detected ten times or more. The V gene is TRBV7-9, the J gene TRBJ2-7; TRBD2 matches at 12 bases. J was trimmed by 7 bases and V by 5 bases; bases with no gene match: 12. The CDR3 has 16 amino acids. Germline CDR1 reads SEHNR; CDR2 reads FQNEAQ (reference sequence). The CDR3 spells CASSPKTSGRRGEQYF. For the CDR3, the DNA is TGTGCCAGCAGCCCCAAGACTAGCGGGAGAAGGGGGGAGCAGTACTTC.

Many counts were recorded for this clonotype. This chain links TRBV9 with TRBJ1-5; TRBD1 matches at 7 bases. CDR3 length equals 14 residues. Germline CDR1 reads SGDLS; CDR2 reads YYNGEE. V shed 4 bases, J shed 5 bases, and the junction held 6 bases outside the gene matches. DNA for the CDR3: TGTGCCAGCAGCCCCGGACAGGCTTATCAGCCCCAGCATTTT. Encoded protein: CASSPGQAYQPQHF.

This clonotype was counted many times. The chain couples TRBV27 to TRBJ2-2; no clear D gene. The germline CDR1 and CDR2 sequences are MNHEY and SMNVEV (reference sequence). This CDR3 is built from 18 residues. V lost 2 bases, J lost 1 base, and 17 bases lay in between. DNA of the CDR3: TGTGCCAGCAGTTTAACCCAAAGACTGATCCTGAACACCGGGGAGCTGTTTTTT. Its translation: CASSLTQRLILNTGELFF.

With regard to this clonotype: At one end, the junction sequence differs from germline, possibly due to a read error. The chain has TRBV7-9 and TRBJ1-3; tentatively, D is TRBD1 (5 bases). The CDR3 extends over 15 amino acids. CDR1 is SEHNR and CDR2 is FQNEAQ in the germline V gene (reference sequence). The CDR3 region is CASSPGQNSGNTLYF. CDR3 nucleotides: TGTGCCAGCAGCCCAGGGCAGAACTCTGGAAACACCTTATATTTT.

In this sample, this clonotype turned up many times. This rearrangement joins TRBV6-5 to TRBJ1-6; TRBD1 might be the D (5 bases). Looked up from germline, CDR1 is MNHEY and CDR2 is SVGAGI. V dropped 4 bases and J dropped 6 bases, with 16 bases sitting between them. The CDR3 sequence is 16 residues long. For the CDR3, the DNA is TGTGCCAGCAGTTCCTCCGCAGGGTCTCTTAATTCACCCCTCCACTTT. This codes for CASSSSAGSLNSPLHF.

This clonotype has at least ten counts. This chain uses TRBV18 with TRBJ2-7; TRBD2 agrees at 9 bases. V gave up 6 bases and J gave up 6 bases; unmatched junction bases: 6. Germline CDR1 KGHSH, CDR2 LQKENI. This CDR3 spans 13 amino acids. CDR3 amino acids: CASSPELAGEQYF. The CDR3 DNA follows: TGTGCCAGCTCGCCGGAACTAGCGGGCGAGCAGTACTTC.

This sequence joins TRBV6-1 and TRBJ1-1; no clear D gene. With 1 base removed from V and 6 bases from J, the gap between germline ends came to 18 bases. The CDR3 loop spans 16 amino acids. Germline V gene lookup returns CDR1 MNHNS and CDR2 SASEGT. CDR3 DNA: TGTGCCAGCAGTGAAGATTGGTACAGCTCGAAACCTGAAGCTTTCTTT. Translated: CASSEDWYSSKPEAFF.

This clonotype was counted many times. The chain has TRBV6-1 and TRBJ2-7, with D unclear. The CDR3 has 15 residues. V lost 0 bases and J 3 bases, leaving 12 bases between the germline ends. CDR1 and CDR2 from the germline V gene are MNHNS and SASEGT. The CDR3 DNA follows: TGTGCCAGCAGTGAAGCGCTTCGTTGGGACTACGAGCAGTACTTC. Its translation: CASSEALRWDYEQYF.

Points on this clonotype: It may be a read error: a sequence one base away is much more abundant. The genes are TRBV4-1 and TRBJ1-1; no definite D call. Germline V gene lookup returns CDR1 MGHRA and CDR2 YSYEKL. CDR3 length: 12 amino acids. This chain's CDR3 is CSSSQDAREAFF. The CDR3 DNA follows: TGCTCCAGCAGCCAAGATGCAAGGGAAGCTTTCTTT.

This clonotype has a count of ten or more. This chain links TRBV12-3 or TRBV12-4 with TRBJ1-5; no reliable D call. V shed 5 bases and J shed 11 bases, with 16 bases lying between them. The CDR3 is made up of 13 amino acids. The CDR3 DNA reads as TGTGCCAGCAGTACGACACGCCGTCTTGCCCAGCATTTT. Protein sequence: CASSTTRRLAQHF.

This clonotype was seen ten or more times. The chain links TRBV20-1 to TRBJ1-5; no clear D gene. Trimming took off 3 bases at V and 5 bases at J, with 14 bases between the two ends. The germline gives CDR1 DFQATT, CDR2 SNEGSKA (reference sequence). This CDR3 has 14 residues. CDR3 sequence (DNA): TGCAGTGCTAGCCCCCCGGGAAACCATCAGCCCCAGCATTTT. Encoded protein: CSASPPGNHQPQHF.

At least ten counts were recorded for this clonotype. This chain connects TRBV28 to TRBJ1-5; D is ambiguous. V was clipped by 7 bases and J by 3 bases, with 16 bases between them. The CDR3 totals 15 residues. Germline V lookup: CDR1 MDHEN, CDR2 SYDVKM. Here the CDR3 DNA reads TGTGCCAGCAATAGGCGGCAGCCAAACAATCAGCCCCAGCATTTT. As protein: CASNRRQPNNQPQHF.

On this clonotype itself: One end of the junction does not line up with germline, which may come from a read error. J is TRBJ2-5 and V is TRBV6-1, with D possibly being TRBD1 or TRBD2 (8 bases each). The germline gives CDR1 MNHNS, CDR2 SASEGT. CDR3 length equals 16 residues. CDR3: CASIPFQGAPGGTEYF. CDR3 in DNA: TGTGCCAGCATTCCTTTCCAGGGGGCACCGGGGGGGACCGAGTACTTC.

This clonotype was detected many times. This chain connects TRBV6-5 to TRBJ2-7, with 7 positions matching TRBD2. The CDR3 spans 14 residues. Germline V gene data show CDR1 as MNHEY and CDR2 as SVGAGI. The ends lost 5 bases at V and 4 bases at J; junction bases unmatched: 8. The CDR3 bases are TGTGCCAGCAGTACGGCGGGGGACCCTTACGAGCAGTACTTC. Protein sequence: CASSTAGDPYEQYF.

This clonotype turned up a few times. With a much larger clone just one base away, this may be a read error. This chain connects TRBV30 to TRBJ2-7; weak D call: TRBD2 (6 bases). The CDR3 is made up of 17 amino acids. Germline CDR1 is GTSNPN and CDR2 is SVGIG (reference sequence). The CDR3 loop is CVWSQLASSDFSYEQYF. Here the CDR3 DNA reads TGTGTCTGGAGTCAACTGGCCTCTAGCGACTTCTCCTACGAGCAGTACTTC.

In its sample, this clonotype was seen many times. This chain connects TRBV12-3 or TRBV12-4 to TRBJ1-3; TRBD1 aligns across 7 bases. The V segment lost 3 bases and the J segment 4 bases; nucleotides outside the gene matches: 3. The CDR3 consists of 14 residues. The CDR3 DNA reads as TGTGCCAGCAGTTTGCAGGGGGACGGAAACACCATATATTTT. Amino acid sequence: CASSLQGDGNTIYF.

This clonotype was recorded at least ten times. V gene TRBV6-1 combines with J gene TRBJ1-1; D unclear. Trimming removed 3 bases at V and 5 bases at J, with 10 bases between. The CDR3 spans 13 residues. Germline V gene sequence: CDR1 MNHNS, CDR2 SASEGT. In nucleotides, the CDR3 is TGTGCCAGCAGTGAGACGCCGAGGACTGAAGCTTTCTTT. This sequence encodes CASSETPRTEAFF.